This T cell receptor beta chain was obtained from a study of low-dose radiotherapy and immunotherapy resistance in tumors. V shed 3 bases and J shed 0 bases, with 9 bases lying between them. This CDR3 comprises 15 residues. Germline CDR1 SNHLY, CDR2 FYNNEI. cDNA synthesis used a TRAV/TRBV-specific primer set for both chains. TCRs were amplified for 15 to 20 PCR cycles with a constant-region primer and V-primer adapter. TCRdb re-called the reads with MiXCR, one entry per CDR3 protein. The sample contains 50,000 or so distinct CDR3 sequences, 23% of which appear only once. Specified time point: after trial treatment. Treatment specified: LDRT plus nivolumab, ipilimumab, low-dose cyclophosphamide and aspirin (RACIN trial). Eligibility criteria specified advanced solid malignancies devoid of tumor-infiltrating lymphocytes. This clonotype was counted at least ten times.

The sequence came from a male donor with prostate cancer. The chain employs TRBV2 and TRBJ1-5; no definite D call. This sample comprised PBMCs, obtained after low-dose radiotherapy plus immunotherapy. The CDR3 DNA reads TGTGCCAGCAGTGACAACAGATATAGCAATCAGCCCCAGCATTTT. Amino acid sequence: CASSDNRYSNQPQHF.